The 8 T cell receptor beta chains below all came from one sample that was sequenced in a study of OX40 agonist ivuxolimab in advanced cancers. The library was built by means of the immunoSEQ multiplex PCR assay. The clones in this table, taken by TCRdb from immuneACCESS, are in-frame only. Not every clone is retained; where verified, under half of the shortfall comes from an unresolved V gene, and the cause of the rest is unknown. In all, the sample holds roughly 89,000 clones, and just under 90% of those were seen once. The ten largest clones take up about 7% of the sample. The source was CD4+ or CD8+ T cells sorted from blood, collected in a trial of the OX40 agonist ivuxolimab. Every receptor here comes from an adult with an advanced solid tumor such as melanoma, head and neck, liver or kidney cancer.

This chain links TRBV6-5 with TRBJ2-5, with D possibly TRBD2 on 5 matching bases. Trimming shortened V by 0 bases and J by 1 base, and 12 bases separated the two germline ends. Germline V gene lookup returns CDR1 MNHEY and CDR2 SVGAGI. This CDR3 contains 16 residues. CDR3 loop: CASSYSEARIQETQYF. The DNA for the CDR3 is TGTGCCAGCAGTTACTCGGAGGCGCGAATCCAAGAGACCCAGTACTTC.

The V gene is TRBV28, the J gene TRBJ2-7; TRBD2 matches at 7 bases. Trimming took 8 bases from V and 5 from J; bases not matched to a gene: 12. CDR1 is MDHEN, CDR2 SYDVKM, per germline. This CDR3 is 14 amino acids long. In nucleotides, the CDR3 is TGTGCCAGCGGGGGGGAGGTGTATTCCCACGAGCAGTACTTC. Residues: CASGGEVYSHEQYF.

The CDR3 coding sequence is TGTGCCAGTAGACAGGGTAGTATGACTGAAGCTTTCTTT. It encodes CASRQGSMTEAFF. The rearrangement uses TRBV19 and TRBJ1-1, with D perhaps matching TRBD1 (6 bases). This CDR3 contains 13 residues. The V gene's germline CDR1 is LNHDA and CDR2 SQIVND (reference sequence). The ends were cut back, 6 bases at V and 5 bases at J, with 13 bases in the middle. The variable domain in full, with the rest retrieved from reference TRBV19 and TRBJ1-1, is DGGITQSPKYLFRKEGQNVTLSCEQNLNHDAMYWYRQDPGQGLRLIYYSQIVNDFQKGDIAEGYSVSREKKESFPLTVTSAQKNPTAFYLCASRQGSMTEAFFGQGTRLTVV.

This clone was observed a handful of times. The gene calls are TRBV6-1 and TRBJ1-2, with D perhaps TRBD1 (6 bases). CDR1 is MNHNS, CDR2 SASEGT, per germline. Trimming pared 4 bases from V and 2 bases from J, leaving 11 bases between. The length of the CDR3 is 14 residues. The DNA of the CDR3 is TGTGCCAGCAGTGGTGCGGGGGGCAACTATGGCTACACCTTC. The encoded protein is CASSGAGGNYGYTF.

The chain joins TRBV7-3 to TRBJ2-1; TRBD2 matches at 10 bases. The CDR3 covers 18 residues. V shed 5 bases, J shed 7 bases, and the junction held 17 bases outside the gene matches. The germline V gene encodes CDR1 SGHTA and CDR2 FQGTGA. CDR3 residues: CASSLFPASGGGSNEQFF. CDR3 nucleotides: TGTGCCAGCAGCCTATTCCCCGCGAGCGGGGGGGGGAGTAATGAGCAGTTCTTC.

V gene TRBV27 combines with J gene TRBJ2-5; TRBD2 agrees at 7 bases. This CDR3 has 15 residues. The germline gives CDR1 MNHEY, CDR2 SMNVEV (reference sequence). The V segment lost 3 bases and the J segment 7 bases; nucleotides outside the gene matches: 11. The CDR3 bases are TGTGCCAGCAGTTTGTCTAGCGGACTTTGGGGGACCCAGTACTTC. Protein product: CASSLSSGLWGTQYF.

This rearrangement joins TRBV5-5 to TRBJ2-7; 11 bases agree with TRBD2. CDR3 length: 16 amino acids. With 4 bases clipped from V and 0 bases from J, the junction kept 6 bases outside the gene matches. CDR1 is SGHKS, CDR2 YYEKEE, per germline (reference sequence). CDR3 amino acids: CASSIATSGNSYEQYF. The CDR3 DNA follows: TGTGCCAGCAGCATTGCGACTAGCGGGAACTCCTACGAGCAGTACTTC.

The rearrangement joins TRBV11-2 to TRBJ2-3; 11 nucleotides agree with TRBD2. This CDR3 region has 18 residues. Germline V gene sequence: CDR1 SGHAT, CDR2 FQNNGV. V lost 5 bases to trimming and J lost 1 base; unmatched junction nucleotides: 11. CDR3: CASSMGLAGGAGTDTQYF. The CDR3, as DNA: TGTGCCAGCAGCATGGGGCTAGCGGGAGGCGCGGGCACAGATACGCAGTATTTT.